Presented here are 3 T cell receptor beta chains from one specimen sequenced in a study of cytomegalovirus exposure and HLA in healthy donors. Primers for the PCR totalled 60 Vbeta and 13 Jbeta. This table comes from immunoSEQ multiplex PCR, and its TCRdb copy is limited to in-frame clones, with some not included. Of over 50,000 clones listed, roughly 90% are singletons. The sample taken for sequencing was PBMCs. Receptor source: a man younger than 45 in good health and CMV-seropositive.

J is TRBJ2-1 and V is TRBV14; 13 bases align to TRBD2. After removal of 1 base from V and 1 base from J, the junction contained 7 bases not matched to a gene. The CDR3 runs to 19 residues. Germline CDR1 is SGHDN and CDR2 is FVKESK. CDR3 coding DNA: TGTGCCAGCAGCCAAGTGGAACTAGCGGGAGGGGGGTCCTACAATGAGCAGTTCTTC. Translating gives CASSQVELAGGGSYNEQFF.

Only one count was recorded for this clone. The rearrangement joins TRBV6-4 to TRBJ2-2, with D tentatively TRBD2 (6 bases). The CDR3 is 14 residues long. Per the germline V gene, CDR1 is MRHNA and CDR2 is SNTAGT. V lost 3 bases, J lost 2 bases, and 7 bases lay in between. CDR3 sequence reads: CASSEGLNTGELFF. The CDR3 nucleotides are TGTGCCAGCAGTGAGGGACTTAACACCGGGGAGCTGTTTTTT.

This rearrangement joins TRBV6-5 to TRBJ1-2; TRBD1 aligns across 9 bases. This CDR3 has 14 amino acids. Looked up from germline, CDR1 is MNHEY and CDR2 is SVGAGI. V shed 6 bases and J 0 bases; nucleotides not matched to a gene: 2. CDR3 amino acids: CASRGQGTNYGYTF. The CDR3 DNA reads as TGTGCCAGCAGGGGACAGGGAACTAACTATGGCTACACCTTC.